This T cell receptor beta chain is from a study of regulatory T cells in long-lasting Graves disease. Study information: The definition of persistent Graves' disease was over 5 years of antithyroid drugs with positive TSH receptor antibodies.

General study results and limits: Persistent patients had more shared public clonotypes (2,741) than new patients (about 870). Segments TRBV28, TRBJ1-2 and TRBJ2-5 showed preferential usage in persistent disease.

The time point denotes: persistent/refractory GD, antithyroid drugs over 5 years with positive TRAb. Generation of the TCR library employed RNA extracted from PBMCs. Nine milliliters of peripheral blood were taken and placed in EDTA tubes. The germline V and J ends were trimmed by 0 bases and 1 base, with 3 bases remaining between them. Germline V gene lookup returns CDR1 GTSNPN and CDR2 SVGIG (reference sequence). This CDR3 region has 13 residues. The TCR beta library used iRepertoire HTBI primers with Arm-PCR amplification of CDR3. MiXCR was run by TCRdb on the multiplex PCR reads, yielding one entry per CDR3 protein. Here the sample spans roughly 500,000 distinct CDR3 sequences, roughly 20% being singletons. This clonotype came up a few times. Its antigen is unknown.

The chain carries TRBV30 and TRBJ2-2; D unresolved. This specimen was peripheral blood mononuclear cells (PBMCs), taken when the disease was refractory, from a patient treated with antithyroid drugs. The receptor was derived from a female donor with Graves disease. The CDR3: CAWSVENTGELFF. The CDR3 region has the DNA TGTGCCTGGAGTGTAGAGAACACCGGGGAGCTGTTTTTT.